Sequencing of this T cell receptor (beta chain) was carried out in a study of blood T cell repertoires in COVID-19 (dated by TCRdb to the early 2020s). For context, the study as a whole: Samples covering the acute and convalescent phases of COVID-19 were provided by collaborators in the United States, Italy and Spain. The samples were drawn from the first 160 participants of the ongoing ImmuneRACE study and from some 1,300 subjects provided by 6 global collaborators. The prospective study material was composed of cDNA or gDNA derived from T cells, B-cell-depleted T cells, or PBMCs. The repertoires were made available in a free public database intended to serve as a resource for research on the immune response to SARS-CoV-2. A de-identified subject ID, COVID-19 status, age in years and sex were almost always included in the sample metadata. Subjects who had been exposed to COVID-19, were actively infected with it, or had recovered from it provided the deeply sampled blood TCRbeta repertoires that made up the dataset. Where available, HLA class I and class II types were taken from metadata supplied by the sample provider and were not determined by assay-based typing.

TCRbeta CDR3 regions were amplified from genomic DNA using the immunoSEQ Assay, a bias-controlled multiplex PCR. In the source study's methods: Nucleated cell counts per sample were estimated from amplification of reference gene primers within the assay. Sequence reads were collapsed and filtered to measure the absolute abundance of every unique TCRbeta CDR3 rearrangement. For each sample, productive Simpson clonality was calculated as the square root of Simpson's diversity index over productive rearrangements. Imported from immuneACCESS, the table was reduced by TCRdb to in-frame sequences with V and J called. These copies leave out some clones; in studies compared against another copy, an unresolved V gene accounts for under half, and the cause of the remainder is not known. The V and J calls and clone size are taken from that table; D and trimming were inferred from the DNA. Recorded for this sample are over 120,000 clones; 80% to 90% of them occurred a single time. Together, the top ten hold 2.5% to 3% of the sample.

The collaborating institutions used their own protocols to collect whole blood in K2EDTA tubes. Collaborator samples were shipped for TCRbeta analysis as frozen whole blood, isolated PBMCs, or DNA extracted from either sample type. Broader findings and caveats from the paper: The amount of clinical and demographic metadata varied by source and participant and was provided uncurated.

Notes on this clone: Its antigen specificity is not known. Base qualities are not provided; no much larger clone lies one nucleotide away.

Including cysteine and phenylalanine, the CDR3 has 14 amino acids. CDR3 DNA only is kept here, 42 bases in frame from base 1. CDR1 and CDR2 are read off the germline V gene as KGHDR and SFDVKD. Deletion took 3 bases off V and 5 bases off J, with a span of 12 bases between the germline ends. The chain is made from TRBV24-1 and TRBJ2-5; the D region possibly corresponds to TRBD1 (5 bases align). Source material: peripheral blood. The clonotype originates from a man aged 60 to 69 with active or convalescent COVID-19. The bases read TGTGCCACCAGTGATAAAGGGGCCAGGGAGACCCAGTACTTC. Its product reads: CATSDKGARETQYF.